This entry concerns a single T cell receptor beta chain. Its recognized antigen is unknown. Base qualities were left out, and no much larger clone turns up one base away. This sample is drawn from a study of blood T cell repertoires in COVID-19 (dated by TCRdb to about 2020). With respect to the entire study: Collaborator samples came from the United States, Italy and Spain and covered acute and convalescent phases of COVID-19. The material from the prospective study consisted of cDNA or gDNA derived from T cells, B-cell-depleted T cells, or PBMCs. The dataset comprised deeply sampled blood TCRbeta repertoires from subjects exposed to, actively infected with, or recovered from COVID-19. The repertoires were released in a freely available public database meant as a resource for research on the immune response to SARS-CoV-2. Samples were obtained from the ongoing ImmuneRACE study (first 160 participants) and from over 1,000 subjects provided by 6 global collaborators. A de-identified subject ID, COVID-19 status, age in years and sex were almost always included in the sample metadata. Where HLA class I and class II types were available, the types were taken from metadata supplied by the sample provider, not from assay-based typing.

The V end gives up 0 bases and the J end 0 bases, leaving 5 bases in the junction not matched to a gene. Via the germline V gene (reference sequence), CDR1 is SEHNR and CDR2 FQNEAQ. Taken from cysteine to phenylalanine, the CDR3 has 18 residues. Only CDR3 DNA is held: 54 bases, read in frame from base 1. Overall study outcomes, separate from this receptor: How much clinical and demographic metadata was included differed by source and by participant, and the metadata was provided uncurated.

The collaborating institutions used their own protocols to collect whole blood in K2EDTA tubes. For TCRbeta analysis, collaborator samples were shipped as frozen whole blood, as isolated PBMCs, or as DNA extracted from either sample type. TCRbeta CDR3 regions were amplified from genomic DNA by means of the immunoSEQ Assay, a bias-controlled multiplex PCR. Processing in the source paper ran as follows. Within the assay, amplification of reference gene primers was used to estimate how many nucleated cells each sample contained. To quantify the absolute abundance of each unique TCRbeta CDR3 rearrangement, sequence reads were collapsed and filtered. For each sample, productive Simpson clonality was calculated as the square root of Simpson's diversity index across productive rearrangements. This immuneACCESS table, as held by TCRdb, lists in-frame sequences with V and J called but not all clones. Of the missing ones, under half trace to an unresolved V gene in checked studies; the others have no known cause. That table gives V, J and clone size, and the DNA gave D and trimming. The sample data list about 75,000 clones, and 90% of these were observed just once. 2.5% to 3% of the sample rests with the top ten.

The sample consisted of peripheral blood. The source of this sequence is a human donor in a cohort sampled during active COVID-19. The chain was built from TRBV7-9 and TRBJ2-7; TRBD2 agrees with 13 junctional bases. The sequenced DNA: TGTGCCAGCAGCTTAGCCGGGGGACTAGCGGGGAGCTCCTACGAGCAGTACTTC. This yields the protein CASSLAGGLAGSSYEQYF. Reference TRBV7-9 and TRBJ2-7 genes cover what lies past the CDR3, so the full variable domain is DTGVSQNPRHKITKRGQNVTFRCDPISEHNRLYWYRQTLGQGPEFLTYFQNEAQLEKSRLLSDRFSAERPKGSFSTLEIQRTEQGDSAMYLCASSLAGGLAGSSYEQYFGPGTRLTVT.